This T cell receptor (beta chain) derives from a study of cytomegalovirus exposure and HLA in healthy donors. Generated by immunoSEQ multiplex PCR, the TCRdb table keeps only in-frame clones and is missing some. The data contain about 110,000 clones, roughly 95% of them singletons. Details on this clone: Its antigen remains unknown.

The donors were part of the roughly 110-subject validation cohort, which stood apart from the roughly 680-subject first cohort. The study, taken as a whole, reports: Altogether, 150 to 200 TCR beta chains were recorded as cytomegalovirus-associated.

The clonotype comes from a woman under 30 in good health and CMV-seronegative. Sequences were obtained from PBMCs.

The CDR3 DNA is TGCGCCAGCAGCCTCTCCGGGACAGGGAAAGAGACCCAGTACTTC. This translates into CASSLSGTGKETQYF. The chain is built from TRBV4-1 and TRBJ2-5; 9 nucleotides align to TRBD1. Germline V gene sequence: CDR1 MGHRA, CDR2 YSYEKL. The CDR3 is made up of 15 amino acids. The ends lost 4 bases at V and 3 bases at J; junction bases unmatched: 6.